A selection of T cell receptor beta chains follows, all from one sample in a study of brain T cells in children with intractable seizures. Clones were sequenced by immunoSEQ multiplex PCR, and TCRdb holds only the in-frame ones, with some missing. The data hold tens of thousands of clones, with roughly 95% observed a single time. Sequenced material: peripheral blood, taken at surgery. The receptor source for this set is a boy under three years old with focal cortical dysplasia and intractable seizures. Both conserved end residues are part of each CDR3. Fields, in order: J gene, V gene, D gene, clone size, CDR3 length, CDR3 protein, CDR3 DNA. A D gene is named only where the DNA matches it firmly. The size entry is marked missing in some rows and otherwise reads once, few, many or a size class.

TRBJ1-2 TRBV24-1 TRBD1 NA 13 CATSEPTGLGYTF TGTGCCACCAGTGAACCGACAGGGTTGGGCTACACCTTC
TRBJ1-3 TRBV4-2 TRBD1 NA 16 CASSQGWTGSGNTIYF TGTGCCAGCAGCCAAGGTTGGACAGGGTCTGGAAACACCATATATTTT
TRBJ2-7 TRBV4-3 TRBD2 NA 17 CASSQDSSGIGSYEQYF TGCGCCAGCAGCCAAGATTCTAGCGGGATAGGATCCTACGAGCAGTACTTC
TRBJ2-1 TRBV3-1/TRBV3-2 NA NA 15 CASSQPDANYNEQFF TGTGCCAGCAGCCAACCCGACGCGAACTACAATGAGCAGTTCTTC
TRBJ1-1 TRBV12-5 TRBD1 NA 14 CASGKGQGVSEAFF TGTGCTAGTGGAAAGGGACAGGGTGTATCTGAAGCTTTCTTT
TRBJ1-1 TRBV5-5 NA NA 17 CASSFVLGGVRDTEAFF TGTGCCAGCAGCTTCGTCTTGGGCGGGGTTCGGGACACTGAAGCTTTCTTT
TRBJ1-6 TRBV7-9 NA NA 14 CASSPDRPGSPLHF TGTGCCAGCAGCCCTGACAGACCTGGTTCACCCCTCCACTTT
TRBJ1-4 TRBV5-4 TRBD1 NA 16 CASSSASGTGEEKLFF TGTGCCAGCAGCTCCGCCTCCGGGACAGGGGAAGAAAAACTGTTTTTT
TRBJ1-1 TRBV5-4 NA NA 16 CASSLGAGDSNTEAFF TGTGCCAGCAGCTTGGGGGCAGGGGACTCGAACACTGAAGCTTTCTTT
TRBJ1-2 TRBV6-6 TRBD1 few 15 CASSYVQGRDYGYTF TGTGCCAGCAGTTACGTACAGGGGAGGGACTATGGCTACACCTTC
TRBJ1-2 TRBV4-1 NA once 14 CASSQPGGLDGYTF TGCGCCAGCAGCCAACCCGGGGGGCTGGATGGCTACACCTTC
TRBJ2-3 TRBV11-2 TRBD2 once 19 CASSPNRSSGSYSTDTQYF TGTGCCAGCAGCCCCAATAGGTCTAGCGGGAGCTATAGCACAGATACGCAGTATTTT
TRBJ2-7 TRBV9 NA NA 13 CASSAPTGSEQYF TGTGCCAGCAGCGCCCCCACAGGGTCCGAGCAGTACTTC
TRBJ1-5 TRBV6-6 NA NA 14 CASSRGASNQPQHF TGTGCCAGCAGTCGCGGGGCAAGCAATCAGCCCCAGCATTTT
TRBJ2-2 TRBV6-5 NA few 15 CASSYITRWTGELFF TGTGCCAGCAGTTACATTACTAGGTGGACCGGGGAGCTGTTTTTT
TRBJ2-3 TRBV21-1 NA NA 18 CASSKARGTSGNSDTQYF TGTGCCAGCAGCAAAGCGCGAGGGACTAGCGGGAATTCCGATACGCAGTATTTT
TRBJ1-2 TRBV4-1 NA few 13 CASRPAGQYGYTF TGCGCCAGCAGACCTGCGGGACAATATGGCTACACCTTC
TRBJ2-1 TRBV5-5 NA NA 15 CASSLKQGRNNEQFF TGTGCCAGCAGCTTGAAGCAGGGGAGGAACAATGAGCAGTTCTTC
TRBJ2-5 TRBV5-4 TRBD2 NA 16 CASSLYIGGALETQYF TGTGCCAGCAGCTTGTATATCGGGGGGGCCCTTGAGACCCAGTACTTC
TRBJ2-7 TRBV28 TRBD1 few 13 CASSFRGSYEQYF TGTGCCAGCAGTTTCAGGGGGAGCTACGAGCAGTACTTC
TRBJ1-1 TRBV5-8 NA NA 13 CASSFTGNSRPFF TGTGCCAGCAGCTTCACAGGTAACAGTAGACCTTTCTTT
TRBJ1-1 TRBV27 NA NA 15 CASSLSGTGNTEAFF TGTGCCAGCAGTTTATCCGGGACGGGGAACACTGAAGCTTTCTTT
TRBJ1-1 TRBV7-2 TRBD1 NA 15 CASSGTGVPNTEAFF TGTGCCAGCAGCGGAACAGGGGTCCCGAACACTGAAGCTTTCTTT
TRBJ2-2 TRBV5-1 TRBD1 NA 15 CASSLRQGGTGELFF TGCGCCAGCAGCTTGCGACAGGGTGGCACCGGGGAGCTGTTTTTT
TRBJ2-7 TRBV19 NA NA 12 CASSIVGDEQYF TGTGCCAGTAGTATTGTAGGGGACGAGCAGTACTTC
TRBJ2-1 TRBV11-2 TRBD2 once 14 CASSGTSGVNEQFF TGTGCCAGCAGCGGGACTAGCGGGGTGAATGAGCAGTTCTTC
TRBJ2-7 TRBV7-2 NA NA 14 CASSVYITPYEQYF TGTGCCAGCAGCGTATATATAACCCCCTACGAGCAGTACTTC
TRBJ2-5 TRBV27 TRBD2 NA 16 CASRPLSGRAVETQYF TGTGCCAGCAGACCCCTATCCGGGAGGGCCGTGGAGACCCAGTACTTC
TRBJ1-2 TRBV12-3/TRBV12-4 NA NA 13 CASSFEDNYGYTF TGTGCCAGCAGTTTTGAGGATAACTATGGCTACACCTTC
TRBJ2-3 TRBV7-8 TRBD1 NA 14 CASSWDRAGDTQYF TGTGCCAGCAGCTGGGACAGGGCGGGAGATACGCAGTATTTT
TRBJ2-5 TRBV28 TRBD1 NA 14 CASSRTGGRETQYF TGTGCCAGCAGTCGGACAGGGGGTCGGGAGACCCAGTACTTC
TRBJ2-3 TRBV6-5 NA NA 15 CASKGPRVGGDTQYF TGTGCCAGCAAAGGGCCCCGGGTGGGAGGAGATACGCAGTATTTT
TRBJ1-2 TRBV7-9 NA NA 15 CASSLPKRGNYGYTF TGTGCCAGCAGCTTACCGAAAAGAGGGAACTATGGCTACACCTTC
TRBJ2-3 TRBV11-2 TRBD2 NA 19 CASSLFSRLAGLYTDTQYF TGTGCCAGCAGCTTATTTTCTCGACTAGCGGGGCTTTACACAGATACGCAGTATTTT
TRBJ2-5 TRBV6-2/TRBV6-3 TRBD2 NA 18 CASSQPLVGLAGQETQYF TGTGCCAGCAGTCAACCTCTCGTAGGACTAGCGGGACAAGAGACCCAGTACTTC
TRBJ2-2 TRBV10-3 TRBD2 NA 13 CAMSGRGTGELFF TGTGCCATGAGCGGGAGAGGGACCGGGGAGCTGTTTTTT
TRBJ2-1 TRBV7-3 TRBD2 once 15 CASSSSAGTYNEQFF TGTGCCAGCAGCTCGTCAGCGGGAACCTACAATGAGCAGTTCTTC
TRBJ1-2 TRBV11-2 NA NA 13 CASSPEGSGGYTF TGTGCCAGCAGCCCGGAGGGGTCAGGTGGCTACACCTTC
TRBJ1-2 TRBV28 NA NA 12 CASSLGRAGYTF TGTGCCAGCAGTTTAGGCAGGGCGGGCTACACCTTC
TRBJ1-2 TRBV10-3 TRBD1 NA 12 CAINGQGYGYTF TGTGCCATCAACGGACAGGGTTACGGCTACACCTTC
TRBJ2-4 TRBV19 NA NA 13 CASSIVVRTIQYF TGTGCCAGTAGTATAGTCGTTCGGACTATTCAGTACTTC
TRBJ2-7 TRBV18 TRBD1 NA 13 CASSADRVSEQYF TGTGCCAGCTCAGCGGACAGGGTTTCCGAGCAGTACTTC
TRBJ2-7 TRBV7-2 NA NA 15 CASSLWFAAANEQYF TGTGCCAGCAGCTTATGGTTTGCGGCAGCCAACGAGCAGTACTTC
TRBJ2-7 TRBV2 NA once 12 CASSPRGYEQYF TGTGCCAGCAGTCCTAGGGGCTACGAGCAGTACTTC
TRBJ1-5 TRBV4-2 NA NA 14 CASSPSESNQPQHF TGTGCCAGCAGCCCGTCTGAGAGCAATCAGCCCCAGCATTTT
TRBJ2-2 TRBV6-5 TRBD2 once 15 CASSYRQRGAGELFF TGTGCCAGCAGTTACAGGCAGCGGGGGGCCGGGGAGCTGTTTTTT
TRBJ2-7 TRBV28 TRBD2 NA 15 CASSSPTSGSLWQYF TGTGCCAGCAGTTCACCAACTAGCGGGAGTTTGTGGCAGTACTTC
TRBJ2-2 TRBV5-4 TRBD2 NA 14 CASRLAGETGELFF TGTGCCAGTCGACTAGCGGGGGAGACCGGGGAGCTGTTTTTT
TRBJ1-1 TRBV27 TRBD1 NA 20 CASSFKFRDRGTGMNTEAFF TGTGCCAGCAGTTTCAAGTTCCGGGACAGAGGGACCGGAATGAACACTGAAGCTTTCTTT
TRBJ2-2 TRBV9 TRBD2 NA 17 CASSVTSGTPFHGELFF TGTGCCAGCAGCGTCACTAGCGGAACGCCCTTTCACGGGGAGCTGTTTTTT
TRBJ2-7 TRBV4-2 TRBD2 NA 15 CASSQGAGGLSEQYF TGTGCCAGCAGCCAAGGGGCGGGAGGGCTCTCCGAGCAGTACTTC
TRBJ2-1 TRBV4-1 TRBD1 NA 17 CASSQDPRTGVGDEQFF TGCGCCAGCAGCCAAGATCCCCGGACAGGGGTCGGCGATGAGCAGTTCTTC
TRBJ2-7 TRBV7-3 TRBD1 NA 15 CANNDRDRGVSEQYF TGTGCCAACAACGACAGGGACAGGGGAGTCTCCGAGCAGTACTTC
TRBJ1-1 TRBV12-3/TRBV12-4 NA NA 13 CASSFFGNTEAFF TGTGCCAGCAGTTTCTTTGGGAACACTGAAGCTTTCTTT
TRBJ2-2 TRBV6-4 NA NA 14 CASSEEGSTGELFF TGTGCCAGCAGTGAGGAGGGGAGCACCGGGGAGCTGTTTTTT
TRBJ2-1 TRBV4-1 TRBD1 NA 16 CASSHTRGRGSNEQFF TGCGCCAGCAGCCACACCAGGGGGCGAGGGAGCAATGAGCAGTTCTTC
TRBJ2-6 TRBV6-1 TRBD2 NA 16 CASSEAGTTGANVLTF TGTGCCAGCAGTGAAGCCGGGACTACTGGGGCCAACGTCCTGACTTTC
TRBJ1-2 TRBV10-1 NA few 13 CASSESRGYGYTF TGCGCCAGCAGTGAGTCGAGGGGCTATGGCTACACCTTC
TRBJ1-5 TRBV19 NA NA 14 CASSPRLPDQPQHF TGTGCCAGTAGTCCCCGGCTCCCCGATCAGCCCCAGCATTTT